These 20 T cell receptor beta chains were sequenced from one sample in a study of blood T cell repertoires in COVID-19. Clones were sequenced by immunoSEQ multiplex PCR, and TCRdb holds only the in-frame ones, with some missing. Of about 210,000 clones listed, roughly 82% are singletons. Sequencing input: peripheral blood. Receptors were obtained from a woman aged 35 to 49 with acute or convalescent COVID-19.

Note on this clone: The junction departs from germline at one end; a sequencing error may be responsible. The chain uses TRBV5-1 and TRBJ1-5; tentative D call: TRBD1 (6 bases). CDR3 length equals 15 residues. Germline CDR1 is SGHRS and CDR2 is YFSETQ. The CDR3 loop reads CVSSLEGGSNQPQHF. CDR3 nucleotides: TGCGTCAGCAGCTTGGAAGGGGGAAGCAATCAGCCCCAGCATTTT.

In its sample, this clone was seen a few times. The chain combines TRBV2 with TRBJ1-3; possibly TRBD1 for D (6 bases). V dropped 9 bases and J dropped 2 bases, with 14 bases sitting between them. CDR1 and CDR2 (germline): SNHLY, FYNNEI. The CDR3 spans 14 residues. The CDR3 loop is CARGGPQPGNTIYF. CDR3 bases: TGTGCCAGAGGGGGTCCCCAGCCTGGAAACACCATATATTTT.

The chain employs TRBV5-8 and TRBJ1-2; D uncertain. Trimming cost V 4 bases and J 5 bases, with 30 bases left between them. Germline lookup yields CDR1 SGHTS and CDR2 YDEGEE. There are 19 residues in the CDR3. The CDR3 spells CASSPTWYLAMSGTYGYTF. The CDR3 DNA is TGTGCCAGCAGCCCGACTTGGTACCTAGCTATGTCGGGCACTTATGGCTACACCTTC.

The chain uses TRBV9 and TRBJ2-7, with D perhaps matching TRBD1 (6 bases). The V end lost 0 bases, the J end lost 5 bases, and 15 bases lay between the germline ends. CDR3 length: 15 residues. Per the germline V gene, CDR1 is SGDLS and CDR2 is YYNGEE. CDR3 region: CASSVEIAGENEQYF. CDR3 nucleotides: TGTGCCAGCAGCGTAGAAATCGCAGGGGAAAACGAGCAGTACTTC.

The chain links TRBV4-2 to TRBJ2-5; D is uncertain. This CDR3 contains 15 residues. V was cut by 1 base and J by 0 bases, with 9 bases left in between. The germline CDR1 and CDR2 sequences are LGHNA and YNFKEQ. CDR3 DNA: TGTGCCAGCAGCCAAGTCCGCGAAAACCAAGAGACCCAGTACTTC. Its protein product is CASSQVRENQETQYF.

The rearrangement joins TRBV5-1 to TRBJ2-1; no clear D gene. This CDR3 is 15 amino acids long. Germline values: CDR1 SGHRS, CDR2 YFSETQ. V lost 5 bases and J lost 0, with 12 bases in between. The CDR3 DNA reads TGCGCCAGCAGATTTAAAGAGAGCTCCTACAATGAGCAGTTCTTC. This gives the protein CASRFKESSYNEQFF.

The chain uses TRBV18 and TRBJ1-1, with D possibly being TRBD1 (6 bases). The CDR3 is made up of 16 amino acids. Trimming left V 1 base short and J 1 base short, with 13 bases between. The germline CDR1 and CDR2 sequences are KGHSH and LQKENI. The CDR3 bases are TGTGCCAGCTCACCACTCCGGGGGGCGCAGAACACTGAAGCTTTCTTT. It specifies CASSPLRGAQNTEAFF.

This sequence joins TRBV18 and TRBJ2-3, with D possibly matching TRBD2 (5 bases). The CDR3 sequence is 16 residues long. The germline V gene has CDR1 KGHSH and CDR2 LQKENI. The ends were cut back, 3 bases at V and 6 bases at J, with 19 bases in the middle. CDR3 sequence: CASSPYTSRGRDTQYF. In DNA, the CDR3 is TGTGCCAGCTCACCTTATACTAGTCGAGGACGGGATACGCAGTATTTT.

The V gene is TRBV2, the J gene TRBJ1-1; the D gene is possibly TRBD1 (5 bases). V gave up 6 bases and J gave up 1 base, with 9 bases separating them. The CDR3 extends over 13 amino acids. Looked up from germline, CDR1 is SNHLY and CDR2 is FYNNEI. As DNA, the CDR3 is TGTGCCAGCAGCGCCCAGGGGAACACTGAAGCTTTCTTT. Protein: CASSAQGNTEAFF.

The rearrangement uses TRBV6-5 and TRBJ2-7; TRBD1 matches at 9 bases. CDR1 is MNHEY and CDR2 is SVGAGI in the germline V gene. The CDR3 contains 12 residues. V lost 6 bases and J lost 9; bases outside the gene matches: 6. The CDR3 sequence is CASRDRGSGQYF. CDR3 sequence (DNA): TGTGCCAGCAGGGACAGGGGTAGCGGGCAGTACTTC.

The V and J genes are TRBV11-2 and TRBJ1-5, with TRBD1 matching 9 bases. The ends lost 1 base at V and 13 bases at J; junction bases unmatched: 5. The germline V gene encodes CDR1 SGHAT and CDR2 FQNNGV. The CDR3 is 13 residues long. This chain's CDR3 is CASSLGRDREQHF. The CDR3 nucleotides read TGTGCCAGCAGCTTAGGCCGGGACAGGGAGCAGCATTTT.

The rearrangement links TRBV27 to TRBJ1-1; 8 bases map to TRBD1. V lost 3 bases, J lost 0 bases, and 6 bases stayed unmatched. The CDR3 totals 16 residues. Germline assignment: CDR1 MNHEY and CDR2 SMNVEV (reference sequence). CDR3 amino acids: CASSFDQGQVNTEAFF. CDR3 coding DNA: TGTGCCAGCAGTTTCGACCAGGGACAGGTGAACACTGAAGCTTTCTTT.

This rearrangement joins TRBV6-6 to TRBJ1-3; D is possibly TRBD1 (6 bases). The CDR3 loop spans 15 amino acids. V was shortened by 1 base and J by 2 bases, with 9 bases between the two germline ends. Germline-derived CDR1 and CDR2 are MNHNY and SVGAGI (reference sequence). CDR3 bases: TGTGCCAGCAGTTACTTGGGGGCAACTGGAAACACCATATATTTT. This gives the protein CASSYLGATGNTIYF.

This chain joins TRBV12-3 or TRBV12-4 and TRBJ1-2; D is unclear. CDR3 length equals 12 residues. Trimming pared 2 bases from V and 5 bases from J, leaving 6 bases between. The CDR3 region is CASSLLLYGYTF. CDR3 nucleotides: TGTGCCAGCAGTTTACTTCTTTATGGCTACACCTTC.

V usage is TRBV6-2 or TRBV6-3 and J usage is TRBJ2-5, with TRBD1 identical over 10 bases. This CDR3 comprises 16 residues. Germline values: CDR1 MNHEY, CDR2 SVGEGT. The J segment lost 2 bases and the V segment lost 1 base, leaving 4 bases of the junction unmatched. The CDR3 region is CASSYFGQGVQETQYF. In DNA form, the CDR3 reads TGTGCCAGCAGTTACTTCGGACAGGGGGTGCAAGAGACCCAGTACTTC.

This chain joins TRBV7-2 and TRBJ2-7; 7 bases line up with TRBD2. There are 15 residues in the CDR3. V lost 3 bases, J lost 2 bases, and 7 bases stayed unmatched. Germline CDR1 and CDR2: SGHTA and FQGNSA. The CDR3 loop reads CASSFEGGITYEQYF. CDR3 in DNA: TGTGCCAGCAGCTTTGAGGGAGGGATAACCTACGAGCAGTACTTC.

The V call is TRBV10-3, the J call TRBJ1-6; 8 bases agree with TRBD1. Germline V CDR1 and CDR2: ENHRY, SYGVKD. With V trimmed by 4 bases and J by 7 bases, 6 bases remained unmatched. The CDR3 totals 15 residues. The CDR3 spells CAISGTGLGNSPLHF. The CDR3 coding sequence is TGTGCCATCAGTGGGACAGGGCTGGGGAATTCACCCCTCCACTTT.

The chain couples TRBV25-1 to TRBJ1-3; no definite D call. The CDR3 has 13 amino acids. Germline V gene data show CDR1 as MGHDK and CDR2 as SYGVNS. Between the trimmed V and J ends, which lost 3 bases and 5 bases, there was a span of 8 bases. This CDR3 reads CASSEAGRNTIYF. For the CDR3, the DNA is TGTGCCAGCAGTGAGGCAGGAAGAAACACCATATATTTT. Based on the CDR3 plus reference TRBV25-1 and TRBJ1-3, the full variable domain is EADIYQTPRYLVIGTGKKITLECSQTMGHDKMYWYQQDPGMELHLIHYSYGVNSTEKGDLSSESTVSRIRTEHFPLTLESARPSHTSQYLCASSEAGRNTIYFGEGSWLTVV.

The gene calls are TRBV19 and TRBJ1-5; a possible D gene is TRBD1 (6 bases). The CDR3 extends over 16 amino acids. The germline gives CDR1 LNHDA, CDR2 SQIVND (reference sequence). The V gene lost 5 bases and the J gene lost 2 bases, with 16 bases spanning the gap. CDR3 bases: TGTGCCAGTAGTGGCCGCGGGGGGGCGGGCAATCAGCCCCAGCATTTT. Translated: CASSGRGGAGNQPQHF.

The V gene is TRBV5-1, the J gene TRBJ2-3; 11 positions match TRBD2. The V segment lost 0 bases and the J segment 2 bases; nucleotides outside the gene matches: 5. CDR1 and CDR2 from the germline V gene are SGHRS and YFSETQ. This CDR3 is 17 amino acids long. In nucleotides, the CDR3 is TGCGCCAGCAGCTTGGGCGCGACTAGCGGGGTCACAGATACGCAGTATTTT. This sequence encodes CASSLGATSGVTDTQYF.